The sequence of this TCR beta chain was determined in a study of blood T cell repertoires in COVID-19. As for the study in general: Some COVID-19 samples were acute and others convalescent; all came from the United States, Italy and Spain. Sources were T cells, B-cell-depleted T cells, or PBMCs; the material itself was cDNA or gDNA.

Germline V gives CDR1 SEHNR, CDR2 FQNEAQ (reference sequence). V was pared by 5 bases and J by 7 bases, with 4 bases of the junction left unmatched. The CDR3 runs 13 residues. The Seattle patients joined while their infection was active and were tracked longitudinally afterward. Authors' data handling: Cell counts per sample came from amplifying reference gene primers. Clones were read by immunoSEQ multiplex PCR, and TCRdb kept only the in-frame ones, dropping some. Clone size and the V and J calls come from that table; the DNA yielded D and trimming. The data contain some 140,000 clones, roughly 80% of them singletons.

This receptor was obtained from a woman aged 60-75 years with COVID-19, enrolled during active disease. The sample was peripheral blood. The chain has TRBV7-9 and TRBJ2-2; 7 bases line up with TRBD1. The CDR3: CASSQGGIGELFF. In DNA, the CDR3 is TGTGCCAGCAGCCAAGGGGGCATCGGGGAGCTGTTTTTT.